One sample yielded the 11 T cell receptor beta chains listed below, sequenced in a study of cytomegalovirus exposure and HLA in healthy donors. A multiplex PCR was run with 60 Vbeta primers and 13 Jbeta primers. This table comes from immunoSEQ multiplex PCR, and its TCRdb copy is limited to in-frame clones, with some not included. The sample holds 150,000 to 200,000 clones, just under 80% seen once. Sequencing was carried out using PBMCs. All receptors come from a woman between 40 and 50 years old in good health and CMV-seropositive.

This rearrangement joins TRBV4-2 to TRBJ2-7; 9 positions match TRBD2. Germline assignment: CDR1 LGHNA and CDR2 YNFKEQ. The CDR3 is 18 amino acids. Trimming at V came to 0 bases and at J to 3 bases, leaving 12 bases not matched to a gene. As DNA, the CDR3 is TGTGCCAGCAGCCAAGAGTCGGTCGGAGCGGGGGGATTCTACGAGCAGTACTTC. This sequence encodes CASSQESVGAGGFYEQYF.

The table lists this clone with a count of one. This chain joins TRBV6-5 and TRBJ1-4; 11 bases map to TRBD1. The CDR3 consists of 15 residues. Germline CDR1 reads MNHEY; CDR2 reads SVGAGI. V lost 6 bases, J lost 6 bases, and 6 bases stayed unmatched. CDR3 protein: CASSGTGGTHEKLFF. The CDR3 DNA sequence: TGTGCCAGCAGCGGGACAGGGGGGACCCATGAAAAACTGTTTTTT.

This chain links TRBV9 with TRBJ1-2; 7 positions match TRBD1. After removal of 3 bases from V and 8 bases from J, the junction contained 10 bases not matched to a gene. The germline gives CDR1 SGDLS, CDR2 YYNGEE. The CDR3 totals 14 residues. DNA for the CDR3: TGTGCCAGCAGCGCAACAAGACAGGGTAACGGCTACACCTTC. Its translation is CASSATRQGNGYTF.

The chain employs TRBV10-3 and TRBJ2-7, with unresolved D. This CDR3 spans 11 amino acids. Per germline, CDR1 ENHRY and CDR2 SYGVKD. With 4 bases removed from V and 10 bases from J, the gap between germline ends came to 11 bases. In DNA form, the CDR3 reads TGTGCCATCAGTGGAGACAACACCCAGTACTTC. It yields the protein CAISGDNTQYF.

V and J are TRBV28 and TRBJ2-5; possible D gene TRBD1, 5 bases. The DNA end favors TRBJ2-7, so the J call may be wrong. Germline-derived CDR1 and CDR2 are MDHEN and SYDVKM. The CDR3 has 16 amino acids. Here the CDR3 reads CASSLTGIILASEQYF. The CDR3 nucleotides are TGTGCCAGCAGTTTAACAGGAATCATTCTCGCGAGCGAGCAGTACTTC.

Comment on this clone: Relative to the germline gene, one junction end is altered; a read error may explain this. This chain uses TRBV2 with TRBJ2-5, with 10 bases matching TRBD2. The CDR3 runs to 13 residues. From germline, CDR1 is SNHLY and CDR2 FYNNEI. Here the CDR3 reads CASRQSGGETRYF. In DNA, the CDR3 is TGTGCCAGCAGGCAAAGCGGGGGGGAGACCCGGTACTTC.

In this sample, this clone turned up once. The gene calls are TRBV5-1 and TRBJ2-5, with TRBD2 as a possible D gene (6 bases). The germline V and J ends were trimmed by 0 bases and 4 bases, with 13 bases remaining between them. The germline V gene encodes CDR1 SGHRS and CDR2 YFSETQ. This CDR3 comprises 15 residues. CDR3 bases: TGCGCCAGCAGCTTGGGTACTAGCATAGGAGAGACCCAGTACTTC. Translating gives CASSLGTSIGETQYF.

This clone was counted a single time. The chain carries TRBV7-8 and TRBJ1-1; D call uncertain. CDR1 is SGHVS and CDR2 is FQNEAQ in the germline V gene. This CDR3 has 13 amino acids. The V gene lost 1 base and the J gene lost 3 bases, with 6 bases spanning the gap. DNA of the CDR3: TGTGCCAGCAGCTTAGGGGAGGACACTGAAGCTTTCTTT. Its translation: CASSLGEDTEAFF.

The chain links TRBV11-2 to TRBJ1-6; D not certain. Germline V gene data show CDR1 as SGHAT and CDR2 as FQNNGV. V was pared by 5 bases and J by 4 bases, with 9 bases between. This CDR3 comprises 14 residues. CDR3 in DNA: TGTGCCAGCAGCAGAACAGAGTATAATTCACCCCTCCACTTT. This encodes CASSRTEYNSPLHF.

The chain carries TRBV19 and TRBJ1-4; possibly TRBD1 for D (6 bases). This CDR3 is 14 amino acids long. Germline V gene data show CDR1 as LNHDA and CDR2 as SQIVND (reference sequence). With 9 bases removed from V and 4 bases from J, the gap between germline ends came to 15 bases. CDR3 nucleotide sequence: TGTGCCAGCTCCCGACAGGCTCTTAATGAAAAACTGTTTTTT. Its translation is CASSRQALNEKLFF.

The V call is TRBV27, the J call TRBJ1-2; D uncertain. V lost 4 bases, J lost 10 bases, and 13 bases lay in between. Looked up from germline, CDR1 is MNHEY and CDR2 is SMNVEV (reference sequence). This CDR3 region has 12 residues. In DNA form, the CDR3 reads TGTGCCAGCAGTTCAACCAGCAGCGACTACACCTTC. Translating it yields CASSSTSSDYTF.